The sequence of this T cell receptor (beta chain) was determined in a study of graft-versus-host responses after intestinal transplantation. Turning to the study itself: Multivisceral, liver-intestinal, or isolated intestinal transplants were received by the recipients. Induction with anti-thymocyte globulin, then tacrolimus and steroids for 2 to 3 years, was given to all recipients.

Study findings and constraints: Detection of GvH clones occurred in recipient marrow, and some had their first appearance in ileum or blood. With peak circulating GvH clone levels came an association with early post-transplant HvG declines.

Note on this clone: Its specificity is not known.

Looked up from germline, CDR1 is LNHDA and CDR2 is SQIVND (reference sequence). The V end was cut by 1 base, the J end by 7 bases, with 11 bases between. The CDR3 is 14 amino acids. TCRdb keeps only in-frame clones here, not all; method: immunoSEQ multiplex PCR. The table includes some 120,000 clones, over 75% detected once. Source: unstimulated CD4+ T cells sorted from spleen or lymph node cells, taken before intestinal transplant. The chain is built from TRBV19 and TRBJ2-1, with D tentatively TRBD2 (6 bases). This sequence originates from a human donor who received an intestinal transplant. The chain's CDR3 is CASSIGRVPNEQFF. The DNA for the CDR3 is TGTGCCAGTAGTATAGGGAGGGTTCCGAATGAGCAGTTCTTC.